The clone carrying this T cell receptor beta chain was seen ten or more times. TCRdb ran MiXCR on the 5' RACE reads and lists one entry per CDR3 protein. The table has approximately 260,000 distinct CDR3 sequences, about a sixth seen once. Germline CDR1 KGHDR, CDR2 SFDVKD. V trimming: 4 bases; J trimming: 6 bases; junction bases outside the gene matches: 11. The CDR3 runs to 16 residues. This record belongs to a study of CD8 T cells in ankylosing spondylitis. Sequenced sample: blood, either unsorted or a sorted T cell fraction (not recorded which). The genes are TRBV24-1 and TRBJ2-1; 7 bases agree with TRBD2. The source is a male donor with ankylosing spondylitis or in good health (not recorded which). CDR3 loop: CATSDQLAPPANEQFF. CDR3 DNA sequence: TGTGCCACCAGTGACCAACTAGCGCCCCCGGCCAATGAGCAGTTCTTC.